This entry features one TCR beta chain sequence. The source of the sample is a study of blood T cell repertoires in COVID-19. Study context: The origin of the acute and convalescent COVID-19 samples was the United States, Italy and Spain.

From germline, CDR1 is MRHNA and CDR2 SNTAGT. V gave up 6 bases and J gave up 1 base, with 15 bases separating them. This CDR3 has 15 residues. Profiling relied on immunoSEQ multiplex PCR, and the TCRdb table lists in-frame clones only, not all of them. Among 350,000 or so clones, nearly 90% were seen once, and the ten largest hold around 7%. Material for sequencing was peripheral blood. The sequence derives from a man between 18 and 29 years old with active or convalescent COVID-19. The chain employs TRBV6-4 and TRBJ1-2; D not certain. The CDR3 loop is CASSPFPASNYGYTF. The CDR3 nucleotides are TGTGCCAGCAGCCCTTTTCCTGCCAGTAACTATGGCTACACCTTC.